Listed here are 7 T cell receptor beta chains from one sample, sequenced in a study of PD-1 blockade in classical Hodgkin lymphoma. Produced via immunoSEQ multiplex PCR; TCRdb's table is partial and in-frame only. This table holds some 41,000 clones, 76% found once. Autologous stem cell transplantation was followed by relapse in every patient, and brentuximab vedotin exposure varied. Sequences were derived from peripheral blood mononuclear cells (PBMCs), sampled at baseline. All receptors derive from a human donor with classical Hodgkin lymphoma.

The CDR3 nucleotides read TGTGCCAGCAGTTTTCGCAATCAGCCCCAGCATTTT. It encodes CASSFRNQPQHF. This chain connects TRBV6-5 to TRBJ1-5; D uncertain. The V gene's germline CDR1 is MNHEY and CDR2 SVGAGI. V was shortened by 4 bases and J by 2 bases, with 3 bases between the two germline ends. This CDR3 has 12 amino acids.

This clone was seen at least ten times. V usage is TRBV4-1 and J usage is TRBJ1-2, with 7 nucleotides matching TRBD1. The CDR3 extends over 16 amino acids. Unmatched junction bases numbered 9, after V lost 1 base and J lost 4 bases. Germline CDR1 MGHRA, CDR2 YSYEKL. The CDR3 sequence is CASSQVGTGASYGYTF. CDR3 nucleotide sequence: TGCGCCAGCAGCCAAGTTGGAACAGGGGCATCCTATGGCTACACCTTC.

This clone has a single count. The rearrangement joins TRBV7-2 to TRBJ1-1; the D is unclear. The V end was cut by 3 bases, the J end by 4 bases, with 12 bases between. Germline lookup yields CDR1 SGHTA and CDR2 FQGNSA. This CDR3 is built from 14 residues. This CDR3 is CASSLDLGSTEAFF. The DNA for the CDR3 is TGTGCCAGCAGCTTGGACCTCGGGAGCACTGAAGCTTTCTTT.

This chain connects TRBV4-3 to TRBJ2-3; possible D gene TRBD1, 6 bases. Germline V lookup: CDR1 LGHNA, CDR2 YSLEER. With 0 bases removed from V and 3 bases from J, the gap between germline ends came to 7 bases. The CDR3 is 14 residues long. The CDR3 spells CASSQDTGTDTQYF. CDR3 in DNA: TGCGCCAGCAGCCAAGACACAGGGACAGATACGCAGTATTTT.

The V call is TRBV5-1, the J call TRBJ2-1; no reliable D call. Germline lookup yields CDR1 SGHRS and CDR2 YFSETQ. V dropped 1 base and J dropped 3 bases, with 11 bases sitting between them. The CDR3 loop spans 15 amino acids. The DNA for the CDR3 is TGCGCCAGCAGCTTGCCATTTTCCAACTACAATGAGCAGTTCTTC. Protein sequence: CASSLPFSNYNEQFF.

The CDR3 spells CASSSRINTEAFF. The CDR3 coding sequence is TGTGCCAGCAGCTCTCGGATCAACACTGAAGCTTTCTTT. The V and J genes are TRBV9 and TRBJ1-1; D gene uncertain. CDR3 length: 13 amino acids. V was cut by 4 bases and J by 2 bases, with 9 bases left in between. Germline V gene data show CDR1 as SGDLS and CDR2 as YYNGEE.

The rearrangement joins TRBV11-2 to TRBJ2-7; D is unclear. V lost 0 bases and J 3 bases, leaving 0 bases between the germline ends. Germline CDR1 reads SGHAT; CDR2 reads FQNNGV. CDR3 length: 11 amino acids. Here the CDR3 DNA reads TGTGCCAGCAGCTTAGACTACGAGCAGTACTTC. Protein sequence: CASSLDYEQYF.